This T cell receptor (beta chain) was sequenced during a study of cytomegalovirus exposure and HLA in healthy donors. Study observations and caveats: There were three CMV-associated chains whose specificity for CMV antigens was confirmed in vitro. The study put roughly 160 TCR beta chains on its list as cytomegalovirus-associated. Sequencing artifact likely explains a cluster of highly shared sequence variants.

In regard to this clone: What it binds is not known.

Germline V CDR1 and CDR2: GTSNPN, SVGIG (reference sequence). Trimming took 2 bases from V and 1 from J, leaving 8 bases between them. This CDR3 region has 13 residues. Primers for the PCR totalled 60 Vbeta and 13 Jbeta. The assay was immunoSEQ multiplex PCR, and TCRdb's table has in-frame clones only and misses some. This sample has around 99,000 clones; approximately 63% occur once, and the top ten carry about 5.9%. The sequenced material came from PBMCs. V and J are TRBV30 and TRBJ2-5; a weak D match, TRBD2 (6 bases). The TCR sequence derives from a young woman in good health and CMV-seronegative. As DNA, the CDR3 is TGTGCCTGGAGTCAGCGGGCCCAAGAGACCCAGTACTTC. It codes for CAWSQRAQETQYF.